Presented here are 23 T cell receptor beta chains from one specimen sequenced in a study of CD8 T cells in ankylosing spondylitis. A single record per CDR3 protein comes from TCRdb applying MiXCR to the 5' RACE reads. The data contain approximately 190,000 distinct CDR3 sequences, 10% to 15% of them singletons. The sequencing input was blood, either unsorted or a sorted T cell fraction (not recorded which). These receptors came from a female donor with ankylosing spondylitis or in good health (not recorded which).

This clonotype was found many times. The chain employs TRBV12-3 or TRBV12-4 and TRBJ1-1; 8 bases fit TRBD1. Trimming took 5 bases from V and 4 from J; bases not matched to a gene: 9. CDR3 length equals 15 residues. CDR3 protein: CASSPLTGVSTEAFF. CDR3 bases: TGTGCCAGCAGTCCGCTGACAGGGGTGAGCACTGAAGCTTTCTTT.

This clonotype has a count of ten or more. This chain links TRBV24-1 with TRBJ2-5; D not certain. The V end was cut by 4 bases, the J end by 5 bases, with 16 bases between. The germline V gene has CDR1 KGHDR and CDR2 SFDVKD. The CDR3 runs 15 residues. The CDR3 bases are TGTGCCACCAGTGACCTGGTCCCCCCCAGGGAGACCCAGTACTTC. It translates to CATSDLVPPRETQYF.

The V call is TRBV5-1, the J call TRBJ1-1; 7 bases fit TRBD1. This CDR3 contains 12 residues. Germline CDR1 reads SGHRS; CDR2 reads YFSETQ. The trim removed 5 bases at V and 11 bases at J, leaving 9 bases unmatched. CDR3: CASRGTVREAFF. CDR3 sequence (DNA): TGCGCCAGCAGGGGGACAGTCCGGGAGGCTTTCTTT. Supplemented by reference TRBV5-1 and TRBJ1-1, the full variable domain reads KAGVTQTPRYLIKTRGQQVTLSCSPISGHRSVSWYQQTPGQGLQFLFEYFSETQRNKGNFPGRFSGRQFSNSRSEMNVSTLELGDSALYLCASRGTVREAFFGQGTRLTVV.

This rearrangement joins TRBV29-1 to TRBJ1-2, with 7 bases that match TRBD1. There are 14 residues in the CDR3. Trimming at V came to 8 bases and at J to 1 base, leaving 10 bases not matched to a gene. Germline loops: CDR1 SQVTM, CDR2 ANQGSEA. The CDR3 sequence: CSSLDRNNNYGYTF. CDR3 coding DNA: TGCAGCTCGCTGGACAGGAATAATAACTATGGCTACACCTTC.

The CDR3 DNA sequence: TGTGCCACCAGCAGAGAAGGAGGGGGTTTCGAGCAGTACTTC. Protein sequence: CATSREGGGFEQYF. The J gene is TRBJ2-7, the V gene TRBV15, with D possibly called TRBD1 or TRBD2 (6 bases each). The CDR3 is 14 residues long. The V end lost 0 bases, the J end lost 6 bases, and 12 bases lay between the germline ends. Germline assignment: CDR1 LNHNV and CDR2 YYDKDF (reference sequence).

This chain joins TRBV28 and TRBJ2-5, with 14 bases matching TRBD2. Trimming at V came to 6 bases and at J to 5 bases, leaving 5 bases not matched to a gene. Germline V lookup: CDR1 MDHEN, CDR2 SYDVKM. The length of the CDR3 is 15 residues. The CDR3 is CASSRLAGGSETQYF. As DNA, the CDR3 is TGTGCCAGCAGCCGACTAGCGGGAGGGTCCGAGACCCAGTACTTC.

This clonotype showed up just a few times. The chain carries TRBV7-6 and TRBJ2-1; no definite D call. The V end was cut by 2 bases, the J end by 9 bases, with 11 bases between. Germline V lookup: CDR1 SGHVS, CDR2 FNYEAQ. The CDR3 length is 13 residues. The CDR3, as DNA: TGTGCCAGCAGCTTAACCACGCCCGCTGAGCAGTTCTTC. Translating it yields CASSLTTPAEQFF.

This clonotype was detected many times. The chain uses TRBV15 and TRBJ2-7; D may correspond to TRBD1 or TRBD2 (5 bases each). Per germline, CDR1 LNHNV and CDR2 YYDKDF (reference sequence). The CDR3 contains 14 residues. Trimming took off 2 bases at V and 3 bases at J, with 11 bases between the two ends. Here the CDR3 reads CATSRRGDGYEQYF. The CDR3 DNA follows: TGTGCCACCAGCAGAAGGGGAGATGGCTACGAGCAGTACTTC.

This clonotype has a count of ten or more. The chain links TRBV15 to TRBJ2-1; 7 nucleotides line up with TRBD2. Germline values: CDR1 LNHNV, CDR2 YYDKDF (reference sequence). The CDR3 is 18 residues long. V shed 0 bases and J 4 bases; nucleotides not matched to a gene: 12. The CDR3 loop is CATSRDTGGFMLYNEQFF. In DNA, the CDR3 is TGTGCCACCAGCAGAGACACGGGAGGCTTTATGTTGTACAATGAGCAGTTCTTC. The full variable domain, rest sourced from reference TRBV15 and TRBJ2-1, is DAMVIQNPRYQVTQFGKPVTLSCSQTLNHNVMYWYQQKSSQAPKLLFHYYDKDFNNEADTPDNFQSRRPNTSFCFLDIRSPGLGDTAMYLCATSRDTGGFMLYNEQFFGPGTRLTVL.

The gene calls are TRBV4-3 and TRBJ2-3; D remains ambiguous. CDR1 and CDR2 from the germline V gene are LGHNA and YSLEER. Trimming took 4 bases from V and 4 from J, leaving 21 bases between them. This CDR3 spans 17 amino acids. CDR3: CASSLIIVRNWADTQYF. Written as DNA, the CDR3 is TGCGCCAGCAGCCTAATCATCGTCCGGAATTGGGCAGATACGCAGTATTTT.

The chain links TRBV20-1 to TRBJ1-2; TRBD1 might be the D (5 bases). V lost 3 bases to trimming and J lost 5 bases, with 13 bases between them. Looked up from germline, CDR1 is DFQATT and CDR2 is SNEGSKA (reference sequence). This CDR3 region has 13 residues. The CDR3 spells CSARPRAEYGYTF. CDR3 in DNA: TGCAGTGCTAGGCCCAGGGCAGAATATGGCTACACCTTC.

A few counts support this clonotype. The V gene is TRBV27, the J gene TRBJ1-1; D gene ambiguous. Trimming left V 3 bases short and J 0 bases short, with 8 bases between. The CDR3 has 14 amino acids. In germline, CDR1 is MNHEY, CDR2 SMNVEV (reference sequence). CDR3 DNA: TGTGCCAGCAGTTTCCGGCAGTTGAACACTGAAGCTTTCTTT. Protein sequence: CASSFRQLNTEAFF.

The sample holds many counts of this clonotype. The V and J genes are TRBV7-9 and TRBJ1-1, with 7 nucleotides matching TRBD1. The germline V gene encodes CDR1 SEHNR and CDR2 FQNEAQ (reference sequence). V gave up 1 base and J gave up 0 bases; unmatched junction bases: 2. The CDR3 length is 15 residues. The CDR3 nucleotides read TGTGCCAGCAGCTTAGGGACAGGCCTGAACACTGAAGCTTTCTTT. Its translation is CASSLGTGLNTEAFF.

This sequence joins TRBV7-2 and TRBJ2-4; no clear D. CDR3 length: 15 amino acids. Germline loops: CDR1 SGHTA, CDR2 FQGNSA. Trimming took off 1 base at V and 1 base at J, with 8 bases between the two ends. In DNA form, the CDR3 reads TGTGCCAGCAGCTTAGATGTGGGTGCCAAAAACATTCAGTACTTC. Protein: CASSLDVGAKNIQYF. The entire variable domain, with the rest obtained from reference TRBV7-2 and TRBJ2-4, is as follows: GAGVSQSPSNKVTEKGKDVELRCDPISGHTALYWYRQSLGQGLEFLIYFQGNSAPDKSGLPSDRFSAERTGGSVSTLTIQRTQQEDSAVYLCASSLDVGAKNIQYFGAGTRLSVL.

Points on this clonotype: A much larger clone is a single base away; this may be a read error. The gene calls are TRBV5-1 and TRBJ2-7; D gene ambiguous. The CDR3 is made up of 14 amino acids. Germline assignment: CDR1 SGHRS and CDR2 YFSETQ. The DNA for the CDR3 is TGCGCCAGCAGCGTGGATCTGGGTCCCTACGAGCTGTACTTC. This translates into CASSVDLGPYELYF.

In this sample, this clonotype turned up many times. The chain recombines TRBV7-9 with TRBJ2-1; D remains ambiguous. Trimming removed 2 bases from V and 9 bases from J, with 11 bases in between. This CDR3 spans 13 amino acids. Germline V gene sequence: CDR1 SEHNR, CDR2 FQNEAQ (reference sequence). The CDR3 nucleotides are TGTGCCAGCAGCTTAAGTCTAGTGGGTGAGCAGTTCTTC. This encodes CASSLSLVGEQFF.

This clonotype was detected only a few times. The V gene is TRBV7-6, the J gene TRBJ1-2; a possible D gene is TRBD1 (5 bases). V was trimmed by 5 bases and J by 4 bases, leaving 11 bases between them. CDR3 size: 13 residues. Germline V gene lookup returns CDR1 SGHVS and CDR2 FNYEAQ. The CDR3: CASSQGASYGYTF. In DNA form, the CDR3 reads TGTGCCAGCAGCCAGGGAGCCTCCTATGGCTACACCTTC.

This clonotype was seen ten or more times. V and J are TRBV7-2 and TRBJ2-2; D not resolved. Trimming took off 8 bases at V and 6 bases at J, with 13 bases between the two ends. This CDR3 spans 13 amino acids. The germline CDR1 and CDR2 sequences are SGHTA and FQGNSA. The CDR3 DNA reads as TGTGCCAGCGGCCCCGTAAAGGCCGGGGAGCTGTTTTTT. This codes for CASGPVKAGELFF.

The table lists this clonotype with many counts. The rearrangement joins TRBV10-3 to TRBJ1-6; no reliable D call. The CDR3 extends over 15 amino acids. V shed 4 bases and J shed 0 bases, with 7 bases lying between them. Per the germline V gene, CDR1 is ENHRY and CDR2 is SYGVKD. The CDR3 loop reads CAISGMSSYNSPLHF. In nucleotides, the CDR3 is TGTGCCATCAGTGGGATGAGCTCCTATAATTCACCCCTCCACTTT.

As to this clonotype: One end of the junction does not line up with germline, which may come from a read error. This chain joins TRBV19 and TRBJ2-7; D possibly uses TRBD1 or TRBD2 (6 bases each). The germline CDR1 and CDR2 sequences are LNHDA and SQIVND (reference sequence). There are 15 residues in the CDR3. CDR3 sequence reads: CATSPGYGGMYAQYF. Written as DNA, the CDR3 is TGTGCCACCTCACCAGGGTACGGGGGCATGTACGCGCAGTACTTC. The full variable domain, its missing parts supplied by reference TRBV19 and TRBJ2-7, is DGGITQSPKYLFRKEGQNVTLSCEQNLNHDAMYWYRQDPGQGLRLIYYSQIVNDFQKGDIAEGYSVSREKKESFPLTVTSAQKNPTAFYLCATSPGYGGMYAQYFGPGTRLTVT.

This clonotype was recorded at least ten times. V gene TRBV20-1 combines with J gene TRBJ2-1; D gene unclear. The germline gives CDR1 DFQATT, CDR2 SNEGSKA (reference sequence). The V end was cut by 2 bases, the J end by 1 base, with 9 bases between. The CDR3 is made up of 14 amino acids. The DNA of the CDR3 is TGCAGTGCTAGACCTCTTCTTTCCTACAATGAGCAGTTCTTC. Protein product: CSARPLLSYNEQFF.

The chain uses TRBV7-9 and TRBJ2-3, with D perhaps TRBD1 or TRBD2 (5 bases each). Germline V CDR1 and CDR2: SEHNR, FQNEAQ (reference sequence). V lost 5 bases to trimming and J lost 4 bases, with 13 bases between them. This CDR3 contains 14 residues. DNA of the CDR3: TGTGCCAGCAGCGTAGATAGAGGGGCAGATACGCAGTATTTT. Its translation: CASSVDRGADTQYF.

The chain employs TRBV7-8 and TRBJ2-3; 7 bases fit TRBD2. CDR1 is SGHVS and CDR2 is FQNEAQ in the germline V gene. J lost 2 bases, V lost 4 bases, and 6 bases had no gene match. The CDR3 covers 15 residues. The CDR3 DNA sequence: TGTGCCAGCAGCTCCGGCGGGACTATCACAGATACGCAGTATTTT. Translated, it gives CASSSGGTITDTQYF.